The 32 T cell receptor beta chains below come from one sample, sequenced in a study of blood T cell repertoires in COVID-19. Sequencing used immunoSEQ multiplex PCR; TCRdb keeps in-frame clones, though not all of them. The sample has 76,000 or so clones; about four fifths are singletons. Sequenced material: peripheral blood. The receptors stem from a middle-aged man with acute or convalescent COVID-19.

The chain joins TRBV5-6 to TRBJ1-1; D is uncertain. This CDR3 contains 11 residues. Germline CDR1 and CDR2: SGHDT and YYEEEE. Trimming stripped 4 bases from V and 7 bases from J, with 8 bases between. This CDR3 is CASSLDREAFF. CDR3 in DNA: TGTGCCAGCAGCCTAGACCGTGAAGCTTTCTTT.

The chain is built from TRBV2 and TRBJ1-5; D remains ambiguous. Germline lookup yields CDR1 SNHLY and CDR2 FYNNEI. V lost 4 bases and J lost 7, with 11 bases in between. This CDR3 spans 13 amino acids. CDR3 bases: TGTGCCAGCAGTGGGGCGGGAGGGCAGCCCCAGCATTTT. It yields the protein CASSGAGGQPQHF.

This rearrangement joins TRBV6-6 to TRBJ1-5; D gene ambiguous. The CDR3 extends over 11 amino acids. V lost 2 bases, J lost 15 bases, and 11 bases lay in between. From germline, CDR1 is MNHNY and CDR2 SVGAGI (reference sequence). The CDR3 sequence is CASSYGQAPHF. The CDR3 DNA sequence: TGTGCCAGCAGTTACGGTCAAGCTCCGCATTTT.

Concerning this clone: One end of the junction varies from germline; a read error may be responsible. The V and J genes are TRBV7-2 and TRBJ2-2, with D perhaps matching TRBD1 (5 bases). This CDR3 comprises 15 residues. CDR1 and CDR2 from the germline V gene are SGHTA and FQGNSA. The CDR3 region has the DNA TGTGCCAGCAGCTTAGAAGGCAGGGCCATTGGGTGCCCGATTTTT. It is translated as CASSLEGRAIGCPIF.

This sequence joins TRBV18 and TRBJ2-5; no clear D gene. Germline V gene data show CDR1 as KGHSH and CDR2 as LQKENI. This CDR3 has 11 amino acids. V lost 5 bases to trimming and J lost 3 bases, with 4 bases between them. This CDR3 is CASSSEETQYF. The CDR3 nucleotides read TGTGCCAGCTCATCCGAAGAGACCCAGTACTTC.

The genes are TRBV24-1 and TRBJ2-7; 8 bases map to TRBD1. V lost 1 base and J lost 6; bases outside the gene matches: 1. The CDR3 covers 13 residues. The germline CDR1 and CDR2 sequences are KGHDR and SFDVKD. CDR3 sequence reads: CATSDFDRGEQYF. DNA for the CDR3: TGTGCCACCAGTGATTTCGACAGGGGCGAGCAGTACTTC.

The J gene is TRBJ2-3, the V gene TRBV5-4; 8 bases map to TRBD1. The CDR3 totals 15 residues. V shed 6 bases and J 5 bases; nucleotides not matched to a gene: 11. Per the germline V gene, CDR1 is SGHNT and CDR2 is YYREEE (reference sequence). CDR3 sequence (DNA): TGTGCCAGCACCAAGGACAGGGCCTCGGAAGATACGCAGTATTTT. Protein product: CASTKDRASEDTQYF.

The chain has TRBV24-1 and TRBJ2-5, with D perhaps TRBD2 (7 bases). The CDR3 is 14 residues long. Germline CDR1 and CDR2: KGHDR and SFDVKD. Deletions cut 5 bases from V and 5 bases from J, with 14 bases between. Here the CDR3 DNA reads TGTGCCACCAGTGGGGGGGGCAGCTTGGAGACCCAGTACTTC. It yields the protein CATSGGGSLETQYF.

The V call is TRBV11-2, the J call TRBJ2-6; D is unresolved. V was trimmed by 5 bases and J by 4 bases, leaving 9 bases between them. Looked up from germline, CDR1 is SGHAT and CDR2 is FQNNGV. There are 14 residues in the CDR3. The CDR3: CASSNPRGANVLTF. The CDR3 region has the DNA TGTGCCAGCAGCAACCCCCGGGGGGCCAACGTCCTGACTTTC.

This clone has more than one count but fewer than ten. The gene calls are TRBV19 and TRBJ2-3; maybe TRBD2 (5 bases). Trimming stripped 2 bases from V and 4 bases from J, with 7 bases between. CDR3 length equals 13 residues. The germline gives CDR1 LNHDA, CDR2 SQIVND (reference sequence). The CDR3, as DNA: TGTGCCAGTAGTATACGGCGGGCAGATACGCAGTATTTT. As protein: CASSIRRADTQYF.

The chain recombines TRBV6-5 with TRBJ1-1; TRBD1 agrees at 7 bases. Germline lookup yields CDR1 MNHEY and CDR2 SVGAGI. This CDR3 is 14 amino acids long. With 6 bases clipped from V and 1 base from J, the junction kept 5 bases outside the gene matches. This chain's CDR3 is CASRTTGANTEAFF. DNA of the CDR3: TGTGCCAGCAGGACTACAGGGGCGAACACTGAAGCTTTCTTT.

The chain links TRBV30 to TRBJ1-1; D remains ambiguous. V was cut by 0 bases and J by 1 base, with 6 bases left in between. CDR3 length equals 13 residues. Germline loops: CDR1 GTSNPN, CDR2 SVGIG (reference sequence). The chain's CDR3 is CAWSVRENTEAFF. CDR3 bases: TGTGCCTGGAGTGTACGGGAGAACACTGAAGCTTTCTTT.

This chain uses TRBV19 with TRBJ2-5; 7 positions agree with TRBD1. CDR1 LNHDA and CDR2 SQIVND come from the germline V gene (reference sequence). The CDR3 has 14 amino acids. V trimming: 5 bases; J trimming: 10 bases; junction bases outside the gene matches: 13. The CDR3 region is CASSLIIWTGDQYF. CDR3 in DNA: TGTGCCAGTAGTCTCATTATTTGGACAGGAGACCAGTACTTC. Looking up the rest from reference TRBV19 and TRBJ2-5 gives the full variable domain: DGGITQSPKYLFRKEGQNVTLSCEQNLNHDAMYWYRQDPGQGLRLIYYSQIVNDFQKGDIAEGYSVSREKKESFPLTVTSAQKNPTAFYLCASSLIIWTGDQYFGPGTRLLVL.

The J gene is TRBJ1-1, the V gene TRBV7-2; the D gene is possibly TRBD1 (6 bases). CDR3 length equals 15 residues. V lost 1 base and J 5 bases, leaving 14 bases between the germline ends. Per the germline V gene, CDR1 is SGHTA and CDR2 is FQGNSA. CDR3: CASSLGNRVVTEAFF. DNA of the CDR3: TGTGCCAGCAGCTTAGGAAACAGGGTAGTGACTGAAGCTTTCTTT.

This clone appeared once. The chain is built from TRBV4-3 and TRBJ1-6; 9 bases match TRBD1. Germline loops: CDR1 LGHNA, CDR2 YSLEER. The CDR3 extends over 16 amino acids. V gave up 4 bases and J gave up 5 bases; unmatched junction bases: 6. The CDR3 DNA reads as TGCGCCAGCAGCCTTTCACAGGGGGCCAATAATTCACCCCTCCACTTT. Its protein is CASSLSQGANNSPLHF.

This chain connects TRBV19 to TRBJ1-3; D is unresolved. The CDR3 length is 16 residues. The germline V gene has CDR1 LNHDA and CDR2 SQIVND (reference sequence). Trimming pared 5 bases from V and 1 base from J, leaving 15 bases between. For the CDR3, the DNA is TGTGCCAGTAGTCCCACGGCAGAGGAATCTGGAAACACCATATATTTT. Protein: CASSPTAEESGNTIYF.

The V and J genes are TRBV19 and TRBJ1-5; the D gene is possibly TRBD1 (5 bases). Trimming removed 3 bases at V and 0 bases at J, with 9 bases between. This CDR3 is 15 amino acids long. CDR1 is LNHDA and CDR2 is SQIVND in the germline V gene (reference sequence). CDR3 in amino acids: CASSIKGYSNQPQHF. CDR3 bases: TGTGCCAGTAGTATTAAGGGGTATAGCAATCAGCCCCAGCATTTT.

V gene TRBV20-1 combines with J gene TRBJ2-1, with 14 bases fitting TRBD2. With V trimmed by 3 bases and J by 6 bases, 7 bases remained unmatched. CDR1 is DFQATT and CDR2 is SNEGSKA in the germline V gene (reference sequence). The CDR3 contains 16 residues. This CDR3 reads CSASRLAGGPVNEQFF. CDR3 sequence (DNA): TGCAGTGCTAGTAGACTAGCGGGAGGGCCGGTCAATGAGCAGTTCTTC.

J is TRBJ2-5 and V is TRBV18, with TRBD2 matching over 7 bases. V shed 6 bases and J 3 bases; nucleotides not matched to a gene: 4. The length of the CDR3 is 13 residues. The germline V gene encodes CDR1 KGHSH and CDR2 LQKENI. CDR3 sequence: CASSRGVKETQYF. The CDR3 bases are TGTGCCAGCTCCCGGGGGGTAAAAGAGACCCAGTACTTC.

The V and J genes are TRBV24-1 and TRBJ2-2; TRBD1 matches at 9 bases. Germline V gene lookup returns CDR1 KGHDR and CDR2 SFDVKD. The ends lost 2 bases at V and 4 bases at J; junction bases unmatched: 4. This CDR3 has 16 residues. The CDR3: CATSDSGQGVTGELFF. The CDR3 DNA follows: TGTGCCACCAGTGATTCGGGACAGGGTGTCACCGGGGAGCTGTTTTTT.

This chain links TRBV19 with TRBJ1-1, with 7 bases matching TRBD1. CDR1 LNHDA and CDR2 SQIVND come from the germline V gene (reference sequence). The CDR3 loop spans 14 amino acids. The V segment lost 1 base and the J segment 4 bases; nucleotides outside the gene matches: 3. CDR3 DNA: TGTGCCAGTAGTATAGGGCAGGGGGGCACTGAAGCTTTCTTT. Its protein product is CASSIGQGGTEAFF.

This rearrangement joins TRBV4-1 to TRBJ1-3; TRBD1 aligns across 8 bases. In germline, CDR1 is MGHRA, CDR2 YSYEKL. The CDR3 is 17 residues long. V trimming: 4 bases; J trimming: 4 bases; junction bases outside the gene matches: 12. CDR3: CASSRPGTGKKGNTIYF. CDR3 nucleotides: TGCGCCAGCAGCCGTCCCGGGACAGGAAAAAAAGGAAACACCATATATTTT.

The chain recombines TRBV10-3 with TRBJ1-5; TRBD1 matches 10 bases. V lost 10 bases to trimming and J lost 0 bases; unmatched junction nucleotides: 9. The CDR3 runs to 16 residues. CDR1 and CDR2 (germline): ENHRY, SYGVKD. The CDR3 region has the DNA TGTGCCACCCGACAGGGGGCTGATTATAGCAATCAGCCCCAGCATTTT. As protein: CATRQGADYSNQPQHF.

V gene TRBV3-1 (or the pseudogene TRBV3-2) combines with J gene TRBJ2-1, with D possibly TRBD2 on 5 matching bases. Trimming shortened V by 0 bases and J by 0 bases, and 15 bases separated the two germline ends. The CDR3 totals 18 residues. Germline lookup yields CDR1 LGHDT and CDR2 YNNKEL (reference sequence). As DNA, the CDR3 is TGTGCCAGCAGCCAAGAATTCAGCGGAGCAAGCTCCTACAATGAGCAGTTCTTC. Amino acid sequence: CASSQEFSGASSYNEQFF.

Worth noting for this clone: One end of the junction does not line up with germline, which may come from a read error. This chain links TRBV6-2 or TRBV6-3 with TRBJ2-4; D possibly corresponds to TRBD1 (6 bases). The CDR3 sequence is 13 residues long. Germline-derived CDR1 and CDR2 are MNHEY and SVGEGT. CDR3: CASSYSSRQGFNF. CDR3 nucleotide sequence: TGTGCCAGCAGTTACTCGAGTAGGCAGGGGTTCAACTTC.

The rearrangement links TRBV11-2 to TRBJ2-1; 8 nucleotides match TRBD1. The CDR3 is made up of 15 amino acids. Germline V CDR1 and CDR2: SGHAT, FQNNGV. The V and J ends lost 4 bases and 1 base, in that order; junction bases with no gene match: 3. CDR3 amino acids: CASSSDRGSYNEQFF. CDR3 DNA: TGTGCCAGCAGCTCCGACAGGGGATCCTACAATGAGCAGTTCTTC.

The DNA of the CDR3 is TGTGCCAGCTCCCAAACAGGGGGGTCCGAAGCTTTCTTT. It is translated as CASSQTGGSEAFF. The genes are TRBV18 and TRBJ1-1; 8 bases match TRBD1. The length of the CDR3 is 13 residues. Germline V gene data show CDR1 as KGHSH and CDR2 as LQKENI. Germline trimming cut 6 bases from V and 8 bases from J; bases unmatched to any gene: 8.

This clone has a handful of counts. This chain connects TRBV15 to TRBJ1-1; the match to TRBD1 covers 10 bases. V lost 4 bases and J lost 4; bases outside the gene matches: 3. The CDR3 is 14 amino acids. Germline loops: CDR1 LNHNV, CDR2 YYDKDF (reference sequence). CDR3 sequence reads: CATSMGTGATEAFF. CDR3 in DNA: TGTGCCACCAGCATGGGGACAGGGGCCACTGAAGCTTTCTTT. Drawing the rest from reference TRBV15 and TRBJ1-1, the complete variable domain is DAMVIQNPRYQVTQFGKPVTLSCSQTLNHNVMYWYQQKSSQAPKLLFHYYDKDFNNEADTPDNFQSRRPNTSFCFLDIRSPGLGDTAMYLCATSMGTGATEAFFGQGTRLTVV.

This chain links TRBV11-2 with TRBJ1-2, with a tentative D call TRBD1 (6 bases). The CDR3 covers 13 residues. CDR1 SGHAT and CDR2 FQNNGV come from the germline V gene. Trimming removed 5 bases at V and 8 bases at J, with 15 bases between. The CDR3: CASSPRGTSGYTF. In DNA, the CDR3 is TGTGCCAGCAGCCCCAGGGGAACCTCCGGCTACACCTTC.

J is TRBJ1-2 and V is TRBV4-3; D possibly corresponds to TRBD1 (5 bases). V was pared by 4 bases and J by 4 bases, with 16 bases between. Germline CDR1 LGHNA, CDR2 YSLEER. There are 15 residues in the CDR3. The CDR3 coding sequence is TGCGCCAGCAGCCCCTCCAGGGACTCCGGCTATGGCTACACCTTC. It translates to CASSPSRDSGYGYTF.

The rearrangement links TRBV5-1 to TRBJ2-1; 7 bases match TRBD1. Germline V gene lookup returns CDR1 SGHRS and CDR2 YFSETQ. V was clipped by 3 bases and J by 6 bases; unmatched bases: 12. The CDR3 loop spans 16 amino acids. The DNA of the CDR3 is TGCGCCAGCAGCTCTCAAACCGGGACAGTTGGCAATGAGCAGTTCTTC. Translation: CASSSQTGTVGNEQFF.

The J gene is TRBJ1-5, the V gene TRBV7-2; D gene ambiguous. The germline V gene encodes CDR1 SGHTA and CDR2 FQGNSA. This CDR3 region has 14 residues. V lost 5 bases and J 0 bases, leaving 8 bases between the germline ends. As DNA, the CDR3 is TGTGCCAGCAGCGTGAGCAATAGCAATCAGCCCCAGCATTTT. Translation gives CASSVSNSNQPQHF.